This T cell receptor (beta chain) was observed in a study of cytomegalovirus exposure and HLA in healthy donors. General study findings and limits: It was in a later analysis that TCR association rates were seen to vary by HLA locus, highest for DRB1 and lowest for HLA-C. Per a prior analysis, the majority of TCR beta V segments were productive roughly 87% or roughly 30% of the time.

60 Vbeta and 13 Jbeta primers were used in PCR. Original data processing: Around 10 million of the roughly 80 million unique TCR beta chains counted in a later analysis were shared. Data came from immunoSEQ multiplex PCR; TCRdb stores just in-frame clones and leaves some out. That table furnishes V, J and clone size, whereas the DNA furnished D and trimming. The sample has under 300,000 clones, over 70% seen once; the top ten hold less than 9%. This clone was recorded only once. Its antigen is currently unknown. The CDR3 sequence is 15 residues long. Germline assignment: CDR1 SEHNR and CDR2 FQNEAQ (reference sequence). With V trimmed by 5 bases and J by 4 bases, 9 bases remained unmatched.

The chain carries TRBV7-9 and TRBJ2-3; the match to TRBD2 covers 7 bases. The sequence derives from a woman aged 60-75 years in good health and CMV-seropositive. The specimen sequenced was PBMCs. The CDR3 nucleotides are TGTGCCAGCAGCCCCTTTGGCGGGAGTGCAGATACGCAGTATTTT. It yields the protein CASSPFGGSADTQYF.